This T cell receptor (beta chain) was documented in a study of early stage breast cancer tumors. The protocol was immunoSEQ multiplex PCR, while the TCRdb copy is restricted to in-frame clones and leaves out a portion. The sample gives about 72,000 clones, roughly 80% of which show up once; 3.5% is in the top ten. This CDR3 is 13 amino acids long. The V gene's germline CDR1 is MNHEY and CDR2 SVGAGI. The V end lost 8 bases, the J end lost 0 bases, and 11 bases lay between the germline ends. The TCR sequence derives from a person in their 60s with breast cancer. The sequenced sample consisted of blood. This chain joins TRBV6-5 and TRBJ2-7; TRBD2 is a possible D gene (6 bases). The CDR3, as DNA: TGTGCCAGCTGGGACTCCTTCTCCTACGAGCAGTACTTC. Amino acids: CASWDSFSYEQYF.